This TCR beta chain was captured in a study of CD8+CD57+ T cells in acquired aplastic anemia. Looking at the study overall: Across the sorted CD4+ and CD8+ cells, DNA amounts averaged 3.2 ug.

V dropped 0 bases and J dropped 7; count of bases not matched to a gene: 11. Germline V gives CDR1 SGHAT, CDR2 FQNNGV. The CDR3 has 19 residues. Study-wide points: Patients and controls shared around 30 CD8+ CDR3 sequences.

Genomic DNA constituted the template upon which TCR beta VDJ and CDR3 profiling was performed. TCRdb analysed the reads with MiXCR anew, one entry per CDR3 protein. The sample holds approximately 130,000 distinct CDR3 sequences, 50% to 70% seen once. Patients included in sequencing had previously demonstrated CD8+CD57+ cell expansion by flow cytometry. Everyone among the patients had severe acquired aplastic anemia. There was no therapy given to any patient before the blood sampling took place. A remark on this clonotype: Its antigen remains unknown.

The sample consisted of sorted CD4+, CD8+, or CD8+CD57+ T cells (not recorded which) from PBMCs. The V gene is TRBV11-2, the J gene TRBJ2-1; 14 nucleotides align to TRBD2. This TCR came from a human donor with aplastic anemia. The CDR3 DNA is TGTGCCAGCAGCTTAGAGATGGGACTAGCGGGGGCCGCTAGGAATGAGCAGTTCTTC. It codes for CASSLEMGLAGAARNEQFF.